The clone carrying this T cell receptor beta chain was picked up many times. Antigen: not known. Trimming cost V 7 bases and J 7 bases; bases outside gene matches: 14. The V gene's germline CDR1 is MGHDK and CDR2 SYGVNS. This CDR3 has 17 residues. Libraries of TCR beta came from iRepertoire HTBI primers plus Arm-PCR of CDR3 regions. TCRdb reanalysed the multiplex PCR reads using MiXCR and keeps one entry per CDR3 protein. The repertoire consists of about 540,000 distinct CDR3 sequences, with about 13% occurring once and the leading ten covering about 10%. As to time point: newly diagnosed GD, antithyroid drugs for less than 3 months. The TCR library was prepared using RNA isolated from PBMCs. Patient provenance is recorded as an endocrinology department in Xi'an, China. These data originate in a study of regulatory T cells in long-lasting Graves disease. Study results and caveats: Persistent disease preferred TRBV28, TRBJ1-2 and TRBJ2-5. Persistent patients shared more public clonotypes (over 2,500) than new patients (about 960).

The data also belong to a second study, concerning T cells in Graves' hyperthyroidism and ophthalmopathy. As reported in that work: Over 18 months, lack of ophthalmopathy progression marked Graves' hyperthyroidism as stable.

Sample: peripheral blood mononuclear cells (PBMCs), taken at new diagnosis, from a patient treated with antithyroid drugs. The chain recombines TRBV25-1 with TRBJ2-1; TRBD2 agrees at 12 bases. The sequence derives from a man aged 30 to 39 with Graves disease. CDR3 loop: CASKTPRLAGEGNEQFF. The CDR3 DNA reads as TGTGCCAGCAAGACCCCTCGACTAGCGGGAGAAGGGAATGAGCAGTTCTTC.